The clone carrying this T cell receptor (beta chain) was picked up one time. Measured with immunoSEQ multiplex PCR; TCRdb has only the in-frame clones, and not every one. The sample has some 300,000 clones; 70% to 90% are singletons. CDR3 length: 19 residues. The ends lost 0 bases at V and 7 bases at J; junction bases unmatched: 18. The data were taken from a study of blood T cell repertoires in COVID-19. On the study more broadly: Spain, Italy and the United States supplied samples that represented acute and convalescent COVID-19. Sources were T cells, B-cell-depleted T cells, or PBMCs; the material itself was cDNA or gDNA.

This chain uses TRBV23-1 with TRBJ1-2; TRBD1 agrees at 9 bases. TRBV23-1 is marked as an open reading frame, function uncertain. This sequence was found in a woman aged 25 to 39 who had recovered from COVID-19. The sample was peripheral blood. CDR3 in DNA: TGCGCCAGCAGTCAATCGATAGATCGGGACAGGGTCCCCTATAGTGGCTACACCTTC. This gives the protein CASSQSIDRDRVPYSGYTF.